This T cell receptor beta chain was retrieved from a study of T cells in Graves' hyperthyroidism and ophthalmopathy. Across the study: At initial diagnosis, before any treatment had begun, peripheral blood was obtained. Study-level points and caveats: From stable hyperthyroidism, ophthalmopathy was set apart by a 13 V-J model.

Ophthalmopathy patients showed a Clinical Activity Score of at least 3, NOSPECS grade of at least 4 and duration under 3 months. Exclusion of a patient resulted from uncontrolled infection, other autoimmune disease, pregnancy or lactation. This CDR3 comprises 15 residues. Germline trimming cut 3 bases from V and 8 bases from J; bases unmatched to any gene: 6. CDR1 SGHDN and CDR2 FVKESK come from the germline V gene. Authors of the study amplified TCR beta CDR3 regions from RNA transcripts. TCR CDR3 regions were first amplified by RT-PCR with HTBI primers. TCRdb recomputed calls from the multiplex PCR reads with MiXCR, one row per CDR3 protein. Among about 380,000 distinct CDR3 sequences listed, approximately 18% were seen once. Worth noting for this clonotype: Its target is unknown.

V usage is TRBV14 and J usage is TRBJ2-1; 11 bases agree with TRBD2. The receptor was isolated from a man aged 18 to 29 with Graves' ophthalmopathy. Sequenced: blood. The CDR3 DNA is TGTGCCAGCAGCCAGACTAGCGGGGACGGGGATGAGCAGTTCTTC. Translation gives CASSQTSGDGDEQFF.